One and the same sample provided the 9 T cell receptor beta chains below, sequenced in a study of T cell responses to AZD1222 COVID-19 vaccine. Some clones are missing from TCRdb's copy, which holds only in-frame ones; the method was immunoSEQ multiplex PCR. The sample has 80,000 or so clones, roughly 90% seen once. The material was peripheral blood, obtained 28 days after the second AZD1222 dose. The receptors come from an adult who received the AZD1222 COVID-19 vaccine.

This clone was observed a handful of times. The chain is built from TRBV30 and TRBJ2-2, with TRBD2 as a possible D gene (6 bases). Germline-derived CDR1 and CDR2 are GTSNPN and SVGIG (reference sequence). This CDR3 has 17 amino acids. With 0 bases removed from V and 2 bases from J, the gap between germline ends came to 16 bases. CDR3 protein: CAWSVWGTGTNTGELFF. In DNA, the CDR3 is TGTGCCTGGAGTGTATGGGGAACTGGGACTAACACCGGGGAGCTGTTTTTT.

To note about this clone: Other DNA variants within this sample encode the same CDR3. This chain connects TRBV6-5 to TRBJ1-2; 7 bases are a match to TRBD1. The CDR3 contains 15 residues. Germline V lookup: CDR1 MNHEY, CDR2 SVGAGI. The V and J ends lost 0 bases and 7 bases, in that order; junction bases with no gene match: 8. The CDR3 DNA reads TGTGCCAGCAGTTACTCGAACAGGGGAAAGCTTGGCTACACCTTC. Protein product: CASSYSNRGKLGYTF.

The CDR3 nucleotides are TGTGCCAGCAGCTCCCCCAGCGGGAGAGGATTACATGAGCAGTTCTTC. Translating it yields CASSSPSGRGLHEQFF. The chain couples TRBV7-2 to TRBJ2-1, with TRBD2 matching over 8 bases. The CDR3 runs 16 residues. Looked up from germline, CDR1 is SGHTA and CDR2 is FQGNSA. V was clipped by 4 bases and J by 8 bases; unmatched bases: 13.

The table lists this clone with a count of one. The chain links TRBV5-8 to TRBJ2-2; possibly TRBD1 for D (6 bases). The V gene's germline CDR1 is SGHTS and CDR2 YDEGEE. Trimming shortened V by 4 bases and J by 6 bases, and 16 bases separated the two germline ends. This CDR3 spans 15 amino acids. The CDR3 loop reads CASSTGQLWAGELFF. In DNA, the CDR3 is TGTGCCAGCAGCACCGGACAGCTATGGGCCGGGGAGCTGTTTTTT.

J is TRBJ1-6 and V is TRBV6-1, with no clear D. CDR3 size: 13 residues. In germline, CDR1 is MNHNS, CDR2 SASEGT. V gave up 1 base and J gave up 14 bases, with 12 bases separating them. The CDR3 reads CASSEGFVRSLHF. The CDR3 nucleotides are TGTGCCAGCAGTGAAGGGTTCGTAAGGTCCCTCCACTTT.

J is TRBJ1-2 and V is TRBV6-4; D call uncertain. The germline gives CDR1 MRHNA, CDR2 SNTAGT. CDR3 size: 12 residues. V gave up 2 bases and J gave up 8 bases, with 9 bases separating them. The CDR3 here is CASSDRHGGYTF. In nucleotides, the CDR3 is TGTGCCAGCAGTGACAGACATGGAGGCTACACCTTC.

The chain couples TRBV2 to TRBJ1-3, with a tentative D call TRBD1 (5 bases). Between the trimmed V and J ends, which lost 3 bases and 0 bases, there was a span of 9 bases. This CDR3 is built from 15 residues. Germline assignment: CDR1 SNHLY and CDR2 FYNNEI. The CDR3 coding sequence is TGTGCCAGCAGTGACCGGGACCCCTCTGGAAACACCATATATTTT. Translated: CASSDRDPSGNTIYF.

This chain connects TRBV4-1 to TRBJ2-7, with 11 bases that match TRBD1. V was pared by 4 bases and J by 1 base, with 3 bases of the junction left unmatched. The CDR3 spans 15 residues. CDR1 and CDR2 (germline): MGHRA, YSYEKL. CDR3: CASSRGQGASYEQYF. CDR3 DNA: TGCGCCAGCAGCCGAGGACAGGGGGCTTCCTACGAGCAGTACTTC.

V is TRBV6-1 and J is TRBJ2-5; perhaps TRBD2 as D (5 bases). The length of the CDR3 is 14 residues. Trimming took off 3 bases at V and 7 bases at J, with 15 bases between the two ends. CDR1 and CDR2 (germline): MNHNS, SASEGT. The CDR3 DNA sequence: TGTGCCAGCAGTGAGGGGAGCAGGTTGGGGACCCAGTACTTC. Translation: CASSEGSRLGTQYF.